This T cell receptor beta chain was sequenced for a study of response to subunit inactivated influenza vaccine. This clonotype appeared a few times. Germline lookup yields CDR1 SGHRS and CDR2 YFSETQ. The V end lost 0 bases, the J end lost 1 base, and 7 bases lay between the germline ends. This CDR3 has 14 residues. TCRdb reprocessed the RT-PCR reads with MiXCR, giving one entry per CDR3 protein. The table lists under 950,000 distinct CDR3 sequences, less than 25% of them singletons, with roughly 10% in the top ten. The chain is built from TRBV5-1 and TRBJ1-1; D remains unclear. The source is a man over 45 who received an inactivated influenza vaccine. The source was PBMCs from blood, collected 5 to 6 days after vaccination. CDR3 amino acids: CASSLEHGNTEAFF. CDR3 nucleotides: TGCGCCAGCAGCTTGGAACACGGGAACACTGAAGCTTTCTTT.